The clone carrying this T cell receptor (beta chain) occurred once. Its antigen is currently unknown. Libraries were prepared by immunoSEQ multiplex PCR; TCRdb keeps only in-frame clonotypes and omits some of them. The table records approximately 13,000 clones, 70% to 85% of them present only once. CDR3 length: 13 amino acids. The J segment lost 10 bases and the V segment lost 5 bases, leaving 7 bases of the junction unmatched. Germline V gene sequence: CDR1 MNHEY, CDR2 SVGAGI. The sample belongs to a study of somatic mutations in cytotoxic T cells in rheumatoid arthritis. Study results and limitations: A single CD8+ clone exceeded 20% of CD8+ cells in about an eighth of the 65 patients. Rheumatoid arthritis patients showed CD8+ clonality increasing with age, unlike healthy controls. Rheumatoid arthritis patients and age-matched healthy controls showed no significant difference in CD8+ T-cell clonality.

V and J are TRBV6-5 and TRBJ1-4, with 7 bases identical to TRBD1. The source is an adult with rheumatoid arthritis. The sequenced material came from CD8+ T cells sorted from blood. The CDR3 loop is CASSTGAHGKLFF. CDR3 nucleotide sequence: TGTGCCAGCAGTACAGGGGCCCATGGAAAACTGTTTTTT.